Below, 8 T cell receptor beta chains from the same sample are listed, as sequenced in a study of blood T cell repertoires in COVID-19 (dated by TCRdb to the early 2020s). Libraries were constructed by the immunoSEQ multiplex PCR assay. Sourced from immuneACCESS, this table was stored by TCRdb with only in-frame sequences that have V and J called. A share of the clones is absent; for the studies checked, an unresolved V gene accounts for under half, and the remainder has no known explanation. This sample comprises tens of thousands of clones, approximately 86% of them detected only once. Around 8.1% of the sample is taken by the ten largest. The source material was peripheral blood. The receptor set was obtained from a woman between 70 and 85 years old with acute or convalescent COVID-19.

The V call is TRBV9, the J call TRBJ2-7; 7 bases are a match to TRBD2. This CDR3 comprises 17 residues. Germline lookup yields CDR1 SGDLS and CDR2 YYNGEE. V lost 2 bases to trimming and J lost 2 bases; unmatched junction nucleotides: 13. The CDR3 sequence is CASSVLPSLADPYEQYF. CDR3 nucleotide sequence: TGTGCCAGCAGCGTTTTGCCCTCCCTAGCGGACCCCTACGAGCAGTACTTC. The complete variable domain, with remaining parts taken from reference TRBV9 and TRBJ2-7, reads DSGVTQTPKHLITATGQRVTLRCSPRSGDLSVYWYQQSLDQGLQFLIQYYNGEERAKGNILERFSAQQFPDLHSELNLSSLELGDSALYFCASSVLPSLADPYEQYFGPGTRLTVT.

The rearrangement uses TRBV6-5 and TRBJ1-1, with TRBD1 as a possible D gene (5 bases). The CDR3 loop spans 14 amino acids. Trimming shortened V by 7 bases and J by 3 bases, and 15 bases separated the two germline ends. The germline V gene has CDR1 MNHEY and CDR2 SVGAGI. The DNA for the CDR3 is TGTGCCAGCACCTTGGGGGGGTTGGACACTGAAGCTTTCTTT. This encodes CASTLGGLDTEAFF.

The chain carries TRBV28 and TRBJ2-7; 7 bases are a match to TRBD2. The CDR3 spans 15 residues. CDR1 is MDHEN and CDR2 is SYDVKM in the germline V gene. J gave up 3 bases and V 2 bases, and 7 bases lay outside the gene matches. CDR3 bases: TGTGCCAGCAGTTTAACGGGAGGACGGAACTACGAGCAGTACTTC. It yields the protein CASSLTGGRNYEQYF.

This chain joins TRBV6-1 and TRBJ2-3, with D perhaps TRBD1 (6 bases). The V and J ends lost 1 base and 6 bases respectively, with 14 bases between them. The CDR3 loop spans 15 amino acids. Germline V gives CDR1 MNHNS, CDR2 SASEGT. CDR3 in DNA: TGTGCCAGCAGTGAAGTAGCAGGGGTAGGGGATACGCAGTATTTT. It is translated as CASSEVAGVGDTQYF.

The V and J genes are TRBV9 and TRBJ1-5; perhaps TRBD1 as D (5 bases). This CDR3 is 14 amino acids long. With 3 bases removed from V and 7 bases from J, the gap between germline ends came to 14 bases. Germline V gives CDR1 SGDLS, CDR2 YYNGEE. The CDR3 DNA is TGTGCCAGCAGCGGCGGGACGCCCCTGCAGCCCCAGCATTTT. It specifies CASSGGTPLQPQHF.

The rearrangement links TRBV10-3 to TRBJ2-1; D is possibly TRBD2 (5 bases). Trimming took off 3 bases at V and 0 bases at J, with 9 bases between the two ends. The CDR3 runs 15 residues. Germline CDR1 is ENHRY and CDR2 is SYGVKD. CDR3 region: CAISDTRSSYNEQFF. In nucleotides, the CDR3 is TGTGCCATCAGTGATACTAGGAGCTCCTACAATGAGCAGTTCTTC.

The chain carries TRBV9 and TRBJ1-3, with D uncertain. From germline, CDR1 is SGDLS and CDR2 YYNGEE. The ends were cut back, 0 bases at V and 2 bases at J, with 9 bases in the middle. This CDR3 has 15 residues. The CDR3 nucleotides are TGTGCCAGCAGCGTAGGCGAGGGAGCTGGAAACACCATATATTTT. Translating it yields CASSVGEGAGNTIYF.

This clone appeared once. This chain links TRBV30 with TRBJ1-3, with D unresolved. V lost 3 bases and J 0 bases, leaving 9 bases between the germline ends. Per germline, CDR1 GTSNPN and CDR2 SVGIG (reference sequence). The CDR3 covers 14 residues. The CDR3 bases are TGTGCCTGGAGGCTCCGAGACTCTGGAAACACCATATATTTT. This sequence encodes CAWRLRDSGNTIYF.